The rows below give T cell receptor beta chains drawn from one sample of a study of cytomegalovirus exposure and HLA in healthy donors. Data came from immunoSEQ multiplex PCR; TCRdb stores just in-frame clones and leaves some out. The table lists 100,000 or so clones, roughly 70% of them singletons. The sequencing sample was made of PBMCs. Every receptor here comes from a man aged 40-55 years in good health and CMV-seronegative. The CDR3 runs from the conserved cysteine through the conserved F or W. D genes are given only for firm matches. Only some rows state a clone size, as once, few, many or a class for expanded clones.

V gene,J gene,clone size,D gene,CDR3 DNA,CDR3 protein
TRBV25-1,TRBJ2-7,.,TRBD1,TGTGCCAGCAGACGGACAGGGTTCGCCTACGAGCAGTACTTC,CASRRTGFAYEQYF
TRBV5-1,TRBJ1-2,once,.,TGCGCCAGCAGCCAAGCCCAGACAAGCCCTAACTATGGCTACACCTTC,CASSQAQTSPNYGYTF
TRBV9,TRBJ1-1,.,.,TGTGCCAGCAGCGCCAGCCTCCCCGGGGACACTGAAGCTTTCTTT,CASSASLPGDTEAFF
TRBV9,TRBJ1-2,.,.,TGTGCCAGCAGCGTAGACGCAGGGACTAACTATGGCTACACCTTC,CASSVDAGTNYGYTF
TRBV19,TRBJ2-1,.,.,TGTGCCAGTAGGAAACCCGGCAGGACAAGCTCCTACAATGAGCAGTTCTTC,CASRKPGRTSSYNEQFF
TRBV7-9,TRBJ1-1,.,.,TGTGCCAGCAGCCCACCTGTGGGCTTTGACACTGAAGCTTTCTTT,CASSPPVGFDTEAFF
TRBV4-3,TRBJ2-2,.,.,TGCGCCAGCAGCCAAGTAGATTTCAACACCGGGGAGCTGTTTTTT,CASSQVDFNTGELFF
TRBV6-1,TRBJ1-3,.,TRBD1,TGTGCCGGAACACAGGGGACCCGTGGAAACACCATATATTTT,CAGTQGTRGNTIYF
TRBV20-1,TRBJ1-1,few,.,TGCAGGGGGAAAGAAGGGAGTGAAGCTTTCTTT,CRGKEGSEAFF
TRBV6-5,TRBJ1-3,once,.,TGTGCCAGCAGTTACTCGGAGGGGGGGACTGGAAACACCATATATTTT,CASSYSEGGTGNTIYF
TRBV6-4,TRBJ2-2,few,TRBD2,TGTGCCAGCAGTGGAACTAGCGGGACCGGGGAGCTGTTTTTT,CASSGTSGTGELFF
TRBV6-5,TRBJ2-7,.,TRBD2,TGTGCCAGCAGTTACACGAGCGGGAGGGCTTCCGAGCAGTACTTC,CASSYTSGRASEQYF
TRBV29-1,TRBJ2-3,few,.,TGCAGCGTCCGATACTACAGGGCGGCCGGCACCACAGATACGCAGTATTTT,CSVRYYRAAGTTDTQYF
TRBV7-9,TRBJ2-4,few,TRBD2,TGTGCCAGCAGCTTAACTAGCGGATTCGGCATTCAGTACTTC,CASSLTSGFGIQYF
TRBV5-1,TRBJ2-7,.,TRBD2,TGCGCCGCAGCCAAAGAAGCGGGAGGGTTCTACGAGCAGTACTTC,CAAAKEAGGFYEQYF
TRBV19,TRBJ1-5,.,TRBD1,TGTGCCAGTAGTCTGTCACAGGGGAATCAGCCCCAGCATTTT,CASSLSQGNQPQHF
TRBV7-2,TRBJ2-7,.,.,TGTGCCAGCAGCCCAGGCCCCGGTTACGAGCAGTACTTC,CASSPGPGYEQYF
TRBV6-5,TRBJ1-2,.,TRBD1,TGTGCCAGCAGTTACTCGGGACAGGGGGGTCCAAATGGCTACACCTTC,CASSYSGQGGPNGYTF
TRBV11-2,TRBJ1-4,.,.,TGTGCCAGCAGCTTAGACGAGGGTGAAAAACTGTTTTTT,CASSLDEGEKLFF
TRBV19,TRBJ1-5,.,.,TGTGCCAGTCAAGGCGCGGTGGCCCAGCCCCAGCATTTT,CASQGAVAQPQHF
TRBV11-2,TRBJ1-2,.,TRBD1,TGTGCCAGCAGCCGGGACAGGGCGAACTATGGCTACACCTTC,CASSRDRANYGYTF
TRBV29-1,TRBJ1-2,few,.,TGCAGCGTCGCGACAGGTTTTTGGGGTGGCTACACCTTC,CSVATGFWGGYTF
TRBV15,TRBJ2-5,.,.,TGTGCCACCAGTACCGGGGGGTTGACACAGGGATCCAACAGATACCAAGAGACCCAGTACTTC,CATSTGGLTQGSNRYQETQYF
TRBV25-1,TRBJ2-1,.,TRBD1,TGTGCCAGCAGTGGGACAGGGAAATCTTACAATGAGCAGTTCTTC,CASSGTGKSYNEQFF
TRBV6-1,TRBJ2-7,.,TRBD1,TGTGCCAGCAGCGCGACAGGGGCTTCGTACGAGCAGTACTTC,CASSATGASYEQYF
TRBV4-1,TRBJ2-3,.,.,TGCGCCAGCAGTACTAGTCGGACAGATACGCAGTATTTT,CASSTSRTDTQYF
TRBV19,TRBJ2-7,few,TRBD2,TGTGCCAGTAAACTAGCGGGTTCCTACGAGCAGTACTTC,CASKLAGSYEQYF
TRBV6-6,TRBJ2-2,.,.,TGTGCCAGCACCCAGGGGCTGGTTTTCACCGGGGAGCTGTTTTTT,CASTQGLVFTGELFF
TRBV4-3,TRBJ1-1,.,TRBD1,TGCGCCAGCAGCCAATCAACTCCGGGACAGGGATCCGAAGCTTTCTTT,CASSQSTPGQGSEAFF
TRBV6-6,TRBJ1-1,.,TRBD1,TGTGCCAGCAGTCCTCAGGACAGGGGGCGGACTGAAGCTTTCTTT,CASSPQDRGRTEAFF
TRBV5-1,TRBJ2-3,.,TRBD2,TGCGCCAGCAGCTTGATGGCGAGCGGGGGGCTCACAGATACGCAGTATTTT,CASSLMASGGLTDTQYF
TRBV5-4,TRBJ1-2,.,.,TGTGCCAGCAGCTTGGGTCGACAGACCTACACCTTC,CASSLGRQTYTF
TRBV19,TRBJ2-2,.,TRBD1,TGTGCCAGTAGTAGGGACAGGGTGGGCACCGGGGAGCTGTTTTTT,CASSRDRVGTGELFF
TRBV6-6,TRBJ1-5,.,TRBD1,TGTGCCAGCAGTCCGACAGGGAATAATCAGCCCCAGCATTTT,CASSPTGNNQPQHF
TRBV9,TRBJ1-1,.,.,TGTGCCAGCAGCGTAGTTAGTGCAGGGAACACTGAAGCTTTCTTT,CASSVVSAGNTEAFF
TRBV7-9,TRBJ1-2,.,.,TGTTCCAGCACCGAGGACAGTTACGGCTACACCTTC,CSSTEDSYGYTF
TRBV27,TRBJ1-1,.,TRBD1,TGTGCCAGCAGTTCCCACCCGACAGGGATCCCTGAAGCTTTCTTT,CASSSHPTGIPEAFF
TRBV4-1,TRBJ2-3,.,TRBD1,TGCGCCAGCAGCCAAGTCCCGGGACAGGGTATAGATACGCAGTATTTT,CASSQVPGQGIDTQYF
TRBV5-8,TRBJ2-1,few,.,TGTGCCAGCAGCGGGCCCAGGGGGGACGAGCAGTTCTTC,CASSGPRGDEQFF
TRBV29-1,TRBJ1-4,.,TRBD1,TGCAGCGTTGGGACAGGGGCAACTAATGAAAAACTGTTTTTT,CSVGTGATNEKLFF
TRBV5-4,TRBJ2-1,.,.,TGTGCCAGCAGCTTGTCCTATGAGCAGTTCTTC,CASSLSYEQFF
TRBV4-3,TRBJ1-2,.,.,TGCGCCAGCAGCCAAGGACAAATCGTGGGGGGTGGCTACACCTTC,CASSQGQIVGGGYTF